Below, one T cell receptor (beta chain) is given with its context. Its target is unknown. The sample originates from a study of cytomegalovirus exposure and HLA in healthy donors. Study observations and caveats: In vitro testing confirmed three CMV-associated chains as specific for CMV antigens. Later on, an analysis tied 15,000 or so TCR beta sequences to HLA alleles at 0.05 false discovery rate.

CDR1 is SGHVS and CDR2 is FQNEAQ in the germline V gene. Trimming removed 1 base from V and 3 bases from J, with 9 bases in between. CDR3 length: 14 residues. The PCR made use of 60 Vbeta and 13 Jbeta primers. Clones were read by immunoSEQ multiplex PCR, and TCRdb kept only the in-frame ones, dropping some. The sample lists about 180,000 clones; roughly four fifths were seen once. Each donor's status was that of a healthy bone marrow donor. The sample taken for sequencing was PBMCs. The chain couples TRBV7-8 to TRBJ1-1; D may be TRBD1 (5 bases). This receptor was obtained from a woman aged 45 to 65 in good health and CMV-seronegative. CDR3 sequence reads: CASSLGRGDTEAFF. CDR3 coding DNA: TGTGCCAGCAGCTTAGGGAGGGGCGACACTGAAGCTTTCTTT.